The T cell receptor beta chain under discussion was sequenced for a study of breast tumors, draining lymph nodes, adjacent tissues. This clonotype was detected many times. Its antigen is unidentified. Study-wide results and limits: Data fit most tumor T cells coming from lymph node, expanding in tumor.

TCRdb re-called the multiplex PCR reads through MiXCR, storing one row per CDR3 protein. The sample has 270,000 or so distinct CDR3 sequences, under 35% seen once; the top ten hold more than 1%. Samples came from axillary lymph nodes draining the breast cancer. The V end lost 0 bases, the J end lost 3 bases, and 6 bases lay between the germline ends. The CDR3 is 13 residues long. Germline values: CDR1 KGHSH, CDR2 LQKENI. Material: axillary lymph node tissue. The V gene is TRBV18, the J gene TRBJ2-7; D is possibly TRBD2 (5 bases). This sequence was found in a female donor with breast cancer. Some clones in this sample may be carry-over from other donors' samples. CDR3 amino acids: CASSPPGSYEQYF. For the CDR3, the DNA is TGTGCCAGCTCACCACCGGGGAGCTACGAGCAGTACTTC.